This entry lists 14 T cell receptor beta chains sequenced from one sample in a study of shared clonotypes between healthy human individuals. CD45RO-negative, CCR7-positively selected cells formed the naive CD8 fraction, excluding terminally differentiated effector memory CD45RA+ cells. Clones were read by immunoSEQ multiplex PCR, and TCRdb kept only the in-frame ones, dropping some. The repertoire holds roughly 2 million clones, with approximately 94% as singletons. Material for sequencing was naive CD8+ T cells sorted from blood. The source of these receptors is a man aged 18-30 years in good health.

In DNA form, the CDR3 reads TGCAGTTCCGGACAGGAATATGGCTACACCTTC. It encodes CSSGQEYGYTF. The rearrangement uses TRBV20-1 and TRBJ1-2, with 7 bases aligning to TRBD1. The CDR3 is made up of 11 amino acids. The ends lost 8 bases at V and 5 bases at J; junction bases unmatched: 5. Germline V CDR1 and CDR2: DFQATT, SNEGSKA (reference sequence).

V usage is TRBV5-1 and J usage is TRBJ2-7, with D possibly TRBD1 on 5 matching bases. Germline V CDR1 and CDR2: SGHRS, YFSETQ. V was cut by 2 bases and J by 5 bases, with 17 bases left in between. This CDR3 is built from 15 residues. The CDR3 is CASSFSGSSLDEQYF. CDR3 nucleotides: TGCGCCAGCAGCTTCTCAGGGTCGTCCCTCGACGAGCAGTACTTC.

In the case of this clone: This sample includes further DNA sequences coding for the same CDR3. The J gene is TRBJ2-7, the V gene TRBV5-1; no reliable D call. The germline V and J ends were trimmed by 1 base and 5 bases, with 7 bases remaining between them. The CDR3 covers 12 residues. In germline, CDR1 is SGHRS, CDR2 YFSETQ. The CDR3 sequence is CASSLRWDEQYF. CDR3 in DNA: TGCGCCAGCAGCTTGAGATGGGACGAGCAGTACTTC.

The CDR3 loop reads CASSYGERGGDTQYF. The DNA of the CDR3 is TGTGCCAGCAGTTACGGAGAGAGGGGGGGAGATACGCAGTATTTT. The J gene is TRBJ2-3, the V gene TRBV6-5; TRBD2 might be the D (7 bases). The CDR3 extends over 15 amino acids. Germline V gene data show CDR1 as MNHEY and CDR2 as SVGAGI. The V end lost 2 bases, the J end lost 5 bases, and 14 bases lay between the germline ends.

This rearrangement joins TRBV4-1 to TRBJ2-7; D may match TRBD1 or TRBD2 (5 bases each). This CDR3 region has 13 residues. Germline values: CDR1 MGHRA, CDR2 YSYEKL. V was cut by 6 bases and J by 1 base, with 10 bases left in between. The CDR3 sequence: CASSRRESYEQYF. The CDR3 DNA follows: TGCGCCAGCAGTCGCAGGGAGTCCTACGAGCAGTACTTC.

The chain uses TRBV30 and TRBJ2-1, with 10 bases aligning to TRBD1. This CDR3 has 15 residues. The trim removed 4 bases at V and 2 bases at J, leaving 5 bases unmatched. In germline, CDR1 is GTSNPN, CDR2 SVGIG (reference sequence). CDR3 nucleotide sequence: TGTGCCTGGACTTCCGGGACAGGGGCCTACAATGAGCAGTTCTTC. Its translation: CAWTSGTGAYNEQFF.

For the CDR3, the DNA is TGTGCCAGCAGTGGCGGACTTTTCACAGATACGCAGTATTTT. It is translated as CASSGGLFTDTQYF. The chain joins TRBV6-1 to TRBJ2-3; maybe TRBD2 (5 bases). Germline V gene data show CDR1 as MNHNS and CDR2 as SASEGT. V gave up 4 bases and J gave up 2 bases, with 10 bases separating them. This CDR3 spans 14 amino acids.

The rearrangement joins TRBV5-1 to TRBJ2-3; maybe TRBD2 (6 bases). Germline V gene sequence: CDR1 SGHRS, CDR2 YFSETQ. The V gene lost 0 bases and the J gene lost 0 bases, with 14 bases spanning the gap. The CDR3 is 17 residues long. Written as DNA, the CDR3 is TGCGCCAGCAGCTTGGAATTTTCTAGCGCTAGCACAGATACGCAGTATTTT. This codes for CASSLEFSSASTDTQYF.

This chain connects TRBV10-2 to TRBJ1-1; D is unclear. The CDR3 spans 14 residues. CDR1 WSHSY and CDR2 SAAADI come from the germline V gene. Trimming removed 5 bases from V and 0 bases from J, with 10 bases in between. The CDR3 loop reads CASSPTGMNTEAFF. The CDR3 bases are TGCGCCAGCAGTCCGACGGGGATGAACACTGAAGCTTTCTTT.

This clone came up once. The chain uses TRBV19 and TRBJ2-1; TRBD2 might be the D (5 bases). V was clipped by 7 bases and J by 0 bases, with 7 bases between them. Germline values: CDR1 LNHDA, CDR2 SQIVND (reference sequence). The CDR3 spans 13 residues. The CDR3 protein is CASTEGSYNEQFF. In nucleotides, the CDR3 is TGTGCCAGTACCGAGGGCTCCTACAATGAGCAGTTCTTC. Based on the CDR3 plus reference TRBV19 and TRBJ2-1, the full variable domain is DGGITQSPKYLFRKEGQNVTLSCEQNLNHDAMYWYRQDPGQGLRLIYYSQIVNDFQKGDIAEGYSVSREKKESFPLTVTSAQKNPTAFYLCASTEGSYNEQFFGPGTRLTVL.

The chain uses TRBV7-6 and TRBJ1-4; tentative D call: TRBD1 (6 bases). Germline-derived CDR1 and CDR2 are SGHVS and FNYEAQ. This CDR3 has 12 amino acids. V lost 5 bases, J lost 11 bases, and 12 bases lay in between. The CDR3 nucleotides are TGTGCCAGCAGCGCGGACAGTGGGAAACTGTTTTTT. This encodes CASSADSGKLFF.

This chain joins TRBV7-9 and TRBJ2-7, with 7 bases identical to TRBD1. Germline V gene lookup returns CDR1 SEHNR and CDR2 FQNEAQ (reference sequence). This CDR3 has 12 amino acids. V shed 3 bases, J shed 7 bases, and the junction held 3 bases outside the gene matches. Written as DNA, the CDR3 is TGTGCCAGCAGCTTGGACAGGATAGAGCAGTACTTC. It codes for CASSLDRIEQYF.

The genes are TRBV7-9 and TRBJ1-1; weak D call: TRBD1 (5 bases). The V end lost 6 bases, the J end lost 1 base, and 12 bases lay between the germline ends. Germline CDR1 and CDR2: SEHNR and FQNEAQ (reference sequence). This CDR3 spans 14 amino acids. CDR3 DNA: TGTGCCAGCAGTCCCGTAACAGGGAACACTGAAGCTTTCTTT. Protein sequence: CASSPVTGNTEAFF.

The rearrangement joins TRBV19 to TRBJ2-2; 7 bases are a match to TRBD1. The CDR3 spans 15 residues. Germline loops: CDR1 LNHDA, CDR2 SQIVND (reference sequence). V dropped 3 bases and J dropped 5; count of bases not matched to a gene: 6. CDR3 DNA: TGTGCCAGTAGTATTTCTTCAGGGGGAACCGGGGAGCTGTTTTTT. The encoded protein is CASSISSGGTGELFF.